The present entry profiles one T cell receptor beta chain with its context. These data come from a study of shared clonotypes between healthy human individuals. It was across several immunoSEQ plates that each subset's genomic DNA was evenly split. In the original processing: From ImmunoSEQ came sequences covering only the junction and carrying no quality scores, so filtering differed. TCRdb keeps only in-frame clones here, not all; method: immunoSEQ multiplex PCR. Clone size and V and J calls were adopted from that table, with D and trimming inferred from the DNA. Here the sample spans 800,000 to 1,200,000 clones, approximately 80% being singletons. The germline V and J ends were trimmed by 5 bases and 4 bases, with 5 bases remaining between them. The CDR3 runs to 10 residues. Germline V gene data show CDR1 as DFQATT and CDR2 as SNEGSKA (reference sequence). CD4+ cells were split into CD45RA+ naive and CD45RA-negative memory subsets.

Sequenced sample: memory CD4+ T cells from PBMCs. Subset indicated: CD45RA-negative fraction. This clonotype originated in a man younger than 35 in good health. Some clones in this sample may be carry-over from other donors' samples. The V call is TRBV20-1, the J call TRBJ1-2; D is undetermined. CDR3 coding DNA: TGCAGTGCTCAGACCTATGGCTACACCTTC. Its translation is CSAQTYGYTF.